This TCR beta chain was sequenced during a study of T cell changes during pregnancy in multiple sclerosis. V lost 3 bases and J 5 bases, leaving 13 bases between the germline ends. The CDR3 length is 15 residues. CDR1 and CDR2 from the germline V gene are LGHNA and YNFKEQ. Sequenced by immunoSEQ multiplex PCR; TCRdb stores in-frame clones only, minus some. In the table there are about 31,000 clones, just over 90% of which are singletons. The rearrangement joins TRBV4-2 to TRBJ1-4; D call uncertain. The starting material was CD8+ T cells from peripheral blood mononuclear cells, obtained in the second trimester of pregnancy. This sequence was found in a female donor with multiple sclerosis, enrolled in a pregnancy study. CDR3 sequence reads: CASSQDWTGNEKLFF. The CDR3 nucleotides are TGTGCCAGCAGCCAGGACTGGACGGGAAATGAAAAACTGTTTTTT.